This T cell receptor beta chain was retrieved from a study of blood T cell repertoires in COVID-19. Study context: Samples taken during acute and convalescent COVID-19 were collected in the United States, Italy and Spain. T cells, B-cell-depleted T cells, or PBMCs provided the cDNA or gDNA that served as material.

Under the authors' procedure: The assay estimated nucleated cells by amplifying reference gene primers. Assay: immunoSEQ multiplex PCR; the TCRdb copy retains only in-frame clones and omits some. V and J calls and clone size are given by that table; D and trimming were obtained from the DNA. The sample lists about 170,000 clones, more than 85% occurring once. Trimming pared 4 bases from V and 0 bases from J, leaving 12 bases between. In germline, CDR1 is MNHEY, CDR2 SVGEGT. The CDR3 consists of 15 residues. The Seattle patients, enrolled during active infection, were followed longitudinally. In its sample, this clone was seen once.

The clonotype comes from a woman older than 75 with COVID-19, enrolled during active disease. The sequenced material came from peripheral blood. V gene TRBV6-2 or TRBV6-3 combines with J gene TRBJ2-5; D possibly corresponds to TRBD1 (7 bases). CDR3: CASSLGGTDQETQYF. The DNA of the CDR3 is TGTGCCAGCAGTTTAGGCGGGACAGACCAAGAGACCCAGTACTTC.